The clone carrying this T cell receptor (beta chain) was recorded at least ten times. Its antigen remains unknown. This specimen comes from a study of T-cell reconstitution after alpha-beta-depleted transplantation in children. Regarding the study as a whole: After transplant, at about two months, alpha-beta T cells were reportedly derived from several hundred expanded graft clones. Where some patients showed high TCRbeta diversity at day 60, it came from recipient T cells and thymic progenitors that had survived. Diversity and T-cell counts at one year after transplant derived mostly from new T cells.

Preparation of the TCRbeta library used unique molecular identifiers. TCRdb re-derived calls from the PCR reads in MiXCR, one entry per CDR3 protein. Here the sample spans 190,000 or so distinct CDR3 sequences, about 6% being singletons. V lost 2 bases to trimming and J lost 7 bases, with 17 bases between them. The CDR3 length is 16 residues. The germline V gene encodes CDR1 SEHNR and CDR2 FQNEAQ (reference sequence). This sample comprised PBMCs, obtained before TCRalphabeta/CD19-depleted stem cell transplant. The TCR sequence derives from a girl in the first two years of life with combined immunodeficiency, due to receive a stem cell transplant. The rearrangement links TRBV7-9 to TRBJ2-2; no clear D gene. This CDR3 is CASSLQYSRKNGELFF. In DNA form, the CDR3 reads TGTGCCAGCAGCTTACAATATTCTAGAAAGAACGGGGAGCTGTTTTTT.